This T cell receptor beta chain appears in the sequencing data of a study of beta chain features in type 1 diabetes. What was sequenced were expressed TCRB transcripts, since all of the isolated RNA had been reverse transcribed. TCRdb's copy holds only in-frame clones and misses some; the assay was immunoSEQ multiplex PCR. In the table there are 300,000 or so clones, 6.5% to 10% of which are singletons. Study-wide results and limits: Shortening of TCRB CDR3s, moderate but significant, appeared in all four CD4+ subsets of Type 1 diabetes patients.

This clone was picked up many times. Its matching antigen is unknown. Looked up from germline, CDR1 is SGHTA and CDR2 is FQGNSA. V was pared by 1 base and J by 5 bases, with 5 bases between. The CDR3 covers 13 residues. The J gene is TRBJ1-4, the V gene TRBV7-2; D ambiguous. Material for sequencing was central memory CD4+ T cells from blood. This sequence was found in a woman younger than 30 in good health. The CDR3 DNA is TGTGCCAGCAGCTTAGTCGGGAATGAAAAACTGTTTTTT. Its translation is CASSLVGNEKLFF.